Listed below are T cell receptor beta chains from one sample, sequenced in a study of T cell responses to AZD1222 COVID-19 vaccine. Measured with immunoSEQ multiplex PCR; TCRdb has only the in-frame clones, and not every one. Of about 79,000 clones listed, around 82% were seen once; the top ten hold 1.3%. The source was peripheral blood, collected 28 days after the second AZD1222 dose. These receptors were collected from an adult who received the AZD1222 COVID-19 vaccine. The CDR3 runs from the conserved cysteine through the conserved F or W. The order of the fields is D gene, clone size, J gene, V gene, CDR3 protein, CDR3 DNA. D genes are given only for firm matches. Clone size is given for some rows only: seen once, a few or many times, or a class if the clone is expanded.

D: -
size: -
J: TRBJ1-2
V: TRBV6-5
CDR3: CASSYEENYGYTF
DNA: TGTGCCAGCAGTTACGAGGAGAACTATGGCTACACCTTC

D: TRBD1
size: -
J: TRBJ1-2
V: TRBV24-1
CDR3: CATRPRGQDNYGYTF
DNA: TGTGCCACCAGACCGAGGGGACAGGATAACTATGGCTACACCTTC

D: -
size: -
J: TRBJ1-4
V: TRBV30
CDR3: CAWGTGKLFF
DNA: TGTGCCTGGGGGACCGGAAAACTGTTTTTT

D: -
size: -
J: TRBJ1-2
V: TRBV28
CDR3: CASRSTSNYGYTF
DNA: TGTGCCAGCCGATCTACATCAAACTATGGCTACACCTTC

D: TRBD2
size: -
J: TRBJ2-5
V: TRBV9
CDR3: CASSSSGSETQYF
DNA: TGTGCCAGCAGTAGTAGCGGGAGTGAGACCCAGTACTTC

D: -
size: few
J: TRBJ1-2
V: TRBV28
CDR3: CAYKGGGASGYTF
DNA: TGTGCCTACAAGGGCGGGGGGGCTTCTGGCTACACCTTC

D: TRBD2
size: -
J: TRBJ2-7
V: TRBV6-5
CDR3: CASIAAGGPGEQYF
DNA: TGTGCCAGCATCGCGGCGGGAGGGCCTGGCGAGCAGTACTTC

D: -
size: once
J: TRBJ1-5
V: TRBV7-9
CDR3: CASSFGSTQPQHF
DNA: TGTGCCAGCAGCTTTGGGTCCACTCAGCCCCAGCATTTT

D: TRBD2
size: -
J: TRBJ2-7
V: TRBV7-6
CDR3: CASSLGLAGEPYEQYF
DNA: TGTGCCAGCAGCTTAGGCCTAGCGGGTGAGCCCTACGAGCAGTACTTC

D: -
size: -
J: TRBJ1-2
V: TRBV28
CDR3: CASSPWGQGDLYGYTF
DNA: TGTGCCAGCAGTCCTTGGGGGCAGGGAGACCTTTATGGCTACACCTTC

D: -
size: -
J: TRBJ1-2
V: TRBV27
CDR3: CASSPGGNYGYTF
DNA: TGTGCCAGCAGCCCGGGGGGCAACTATGGCTACACCTTC

D: -
size: -
J: TRBJ1-1
V: TRBV10-3
CDR3: CAISVGESTEAFF
DNA: TGTGCCATCAGTGTTGGGGAATCCACTGAAGCTTTCTTT

D: -
size: -
J: TRBJ1-6
V: TRBV11-2
CDR3: CASRLGDDNSPLHF
DNA: TGTGCCAGCAGGCTAGGCGACGATAATTCACCCCTCCACTTT

D: -
size: -
J: TRBJ2-6
V: TRBV7-9
CDR3: CASSIWGPLSSGANVLTF
DNA: TGTGCCAGCAGTATCTGGGGGCCTCTGAGCTCTGGGGCCAACGTCCTGACTTTC

D: TRBD1
size: -
J: TRBJ2-7
V: TRBV7-2
CDR3: CASSRTGGGPYEQYF
DNA: TGTGCCAGCAGCCGCACAGGGGGTGGCCCCTACGAGCAGTACTTC

D: -
size: -
J: TRBJ1-3
V: TRBV9
CDR3: CASSVDWAGRNTIYF
DNA: TGTGCCAGCAGCGTAGATTGGGCAGGGCGAAACACCATATATTTT

D: -
size: -
J: TRBJ1-2
V: TRBV2
CDR3: CASRAGTGSGVANYGYTF
DNA: TGTGCCAGCAGGGCAGGTACAGGTTCTGGAGTCGCTAACTATGGCTACACCTTC

D: TRBD2
size: -
J: TRBJ2-7
V: TRBV9
CDR3: CASSAGTSNHEQYF
DNA: TGTGCCAGCAGCGCCGGGACTAGCAACCACGAGCAGTACTTC

D: -
size: -
J: TRBJ1-5
V: TRBV21-1
CDR3: CASSKGGRGCNQPQHF
DNA: TGTGCCAGCAGCAAAGGGGGCAGGGGCTGCAATCAGCCCCAGCATTTT

D: -
size: -
J: TRBJ1-3
V: TRBV7-9
CDR3: CASSRSGNTIYF
DNA: TGTGCCAGCTCACGCTCTGGAAACACCATATATTTT

D: -
size: -
J: TRBJ2-1
V: TRBV7-9
CDR3: CASSLPGSSYNEQFF
DNA: TGTGCCAGCAGCTTACCAGGGAGCTCCTACAATGAGCAGTTCTTC

D: TRBD1
size: -
J: TRBJ2-7
V: TRBV6-5
CDR3: CASRRTGSSYEQYF
DNA: TGTGCCAGCAGGAGGACAGGGAGCTCCTACGAGCAGTACTTC

D: TRBD1
size: -
J: TRBJ1-1
V: TRBV19
CDR3: CASGYQQGRTEAFF
DNA: TGTGCCAGTGGGTATCAACAGGGGAGGACTGAAGCTTTCTTT

D: -
size: -
J: TRBJ2-1
V: TRBV29-1
CDR3: CSVMSGGYNEQFF
DNA: TGCAGCGTCATGTCCGGGGGCTACAATGAGCAGTTCTTC

D: TRBD2
size: -
J: TRBJ2-7
V: TRBV27
CDR3: CASSLESGTSPYEQYF
DNA: TGTGCCAGCAGTTTAGAATCCGGGACTAGTCCCTACGAGCAGTACTTC

D: -
size: -
J: TRBJ1-2
V: TRBV7-2
CDR3: CASSRRTDYGYTF
DNA: TGTGCCAGCAGCAGACGGACAGACTATGGCTACACCTTC

D: TRBD1
size: -
J: TRBJ1-5
V: TRBV7-2
CDR3: CASSLRYGQGLQPQHF
DNA: TGTGCCAGCAGCTTAAGGTACGGACAGGGGCTTCAGCCCCAGCATTTT

D: TRBD1
size: -
J: TRBJ1-5
V: TRBV6-1
CDR3: CATRQGNQPQHF
DNA: TGTGCCACCCGACAGGGGAATCAGCCCCAGCATTTT

D: TRBD1
size: few
J: TRBJ1-2
V: TRBV6-5
CDR3: CASTIVGTDYGYTF
DNA: TGTGCCAGCACCATAGTCGGGACAGACTATGGCTACACCTTC

D: -
size: -
J: TRBJ2-3
V: TRBV6-1
CDR3: CASSGAIVWSTDTQYF
DNA: TGTGCCAGCAGTGGAGCGATAGTGTGGAGCACAGATACGCAGTATTTT

D: -
size: -
J: TRBJ2-5
V: TRBV29-1
CDR3: CSVEDTRTRETQYF
DNA: TGCAGCGTTGAGGATACTAGGACGAGAGAGACCCAGTACTTC

D: TRBD1
size: -
J: TRBJ1-3
V: TRBV19
CDR3: CASTMGQGTPGNTIYF
DNA: TGTGCCAGTACGATGGGACAGGGAACACCTGGAAACACCATATATTTT

D: -
size: -
J: TRBJ2-3
V: TRBV20-1
CDR3: CSADVVAQYF
DNA: TGCAGTGCCGACGTAGTGGCGCAGTATTTT

D: -
size: once
J: TRBJ2-7
V: TRBV19
CDR3: CASSISGGSVYEQYF
DNA: TGTGCCAGTAGTATATCAGGAGGGTCGGTTTACGAGCAGTACTTC

D: -
size: -
J: TRBJ2-2
V: TRBV7-8
CDR3: CASSRQNTGELFF
DNA: TGTGCCAGCAGCCGACAAAACACCGGGGAGCTGTTTTTT

D: TRBD1
size: -
J: TRBJ2-7
V: TRBV3-1/TRBV3-2
CDR3: CASSHMTGKACEQYF
DNA: TGTGCCAGCAGCCATATGACAGGGAAAGCGTGCGAGCAGTACTTC

D: -
size: -
J: TRBJ2-1
V: TRBV7-2
CDR3: CASSLATTADPRHSYNEQFF
DNA: TGTGCCAGCAGCCTAGCCACGACGGCGGACCCGAGGCACTCCTACAATGAGCAGTTCTTC

D: -
size: -
J: TRBJ2-1
V: TRBV5-4
CDR3: CASSSVGADEQFF
DNA: TGTGCCAGCAGCTCCGTGGGGGCGGATGAGCAGTTCTTC

D: TRBD2
size: -
J: TRBJ2-3
V: TRBV7-3
CDR3: CASSLTGGSGADTQYF
DNA: TGTGCCAGCAGCTTAACGGGCGGGAGTGGAGCAGATACGCAGTATTTT

D: -
size: -
J: TRBJ1-2
V: TRBV7-9
CDR3: CASSLAGVDYGYTF
DNA: TGTGCCAGCAGCTTGGCAGGGGTTGACTATGGCTACACCTTC

D: -
size: -
J: TRBJ2-7
V: TRBV7-3
CDR3: CASSLEPGRSYEQYF
DNA: TGTGCCAGCAGCTTGGAACCGGGACGATCCTACGAGCAGTACTTC

D: -
size: -
J: TRBJ1-1
V: TRBV20-1
CDR3: CSARPSTEAFF
DNA: TGCAGTGCTAGGCCCAGCACTGAAGCTTTCTTT

D: TRBD2
size: -
J: TRBJ2-3
V: TRBV10-3
CDR3: CAAGQAGGPDTQYF
DNA: TGTGCCGCGGGGCAAGCGGGAGGGCCGGATACGCAGTATTTT

D: -
size: -
J: TRBJ2-7
V: TRBV14
CDR3: CASSQGPIGSYEQYF
DNA: TGTGCCAGCAGCCAAGGACCCATTGGCTCCTACGAGCAGTACTTC

D: -
size: -
J: TRBJ2-1
V: TRBV7-2
CDR3: CASSWSSYNEQFF
DNA: TGTGCCAGCAGCTGGAGCTCCTACAATGAGCAGTTCTTC

D: -
size: -
J: TRBJ1-1
V: TRBV3-1/TRBV3-2
CDR3: CASSQGGMNTEAFF
DNA: TGTGCCAGCAGCCAAGGGGGTATGAACACTGAAGCTTTCTTT